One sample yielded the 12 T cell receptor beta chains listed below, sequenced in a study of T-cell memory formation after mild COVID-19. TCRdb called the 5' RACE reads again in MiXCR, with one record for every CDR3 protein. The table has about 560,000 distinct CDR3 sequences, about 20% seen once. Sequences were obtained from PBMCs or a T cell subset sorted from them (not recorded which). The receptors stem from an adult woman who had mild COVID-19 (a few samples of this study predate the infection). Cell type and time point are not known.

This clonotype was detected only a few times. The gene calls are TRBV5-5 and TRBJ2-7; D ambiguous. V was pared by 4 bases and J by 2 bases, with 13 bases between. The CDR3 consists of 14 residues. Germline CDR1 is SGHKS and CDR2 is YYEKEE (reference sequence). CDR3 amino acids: CASSPFIGPYEQYF. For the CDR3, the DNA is TGTGCCAGCAGCCCATTTATAGGACCCTACGAGCAGTACTTC.

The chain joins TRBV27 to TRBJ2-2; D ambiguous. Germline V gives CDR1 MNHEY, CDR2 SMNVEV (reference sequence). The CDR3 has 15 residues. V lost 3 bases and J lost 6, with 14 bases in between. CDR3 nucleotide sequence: TGTGCCAGCAGTTTTTGGGGTGGCTTTGCCGGGGAGCTGTTTTTT. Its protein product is CASSFWGGFAGELFF.

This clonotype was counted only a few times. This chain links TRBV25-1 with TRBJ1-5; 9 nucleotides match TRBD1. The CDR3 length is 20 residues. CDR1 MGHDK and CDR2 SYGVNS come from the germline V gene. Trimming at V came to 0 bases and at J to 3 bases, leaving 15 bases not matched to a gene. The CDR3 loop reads CASSEYPGTGRGLNNQPQHF. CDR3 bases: TGTGCCAGCAGTGAATACCCCGGGACAGGGAGGGGACTAAACAATCAGCCCCAGCATTTT.

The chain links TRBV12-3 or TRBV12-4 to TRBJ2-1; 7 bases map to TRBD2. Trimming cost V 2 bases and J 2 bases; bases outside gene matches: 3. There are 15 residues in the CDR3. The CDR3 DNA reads TGTGCCAGCAGTTTATGGGCGGGAGCCTACAATGAGCAGTTCTTC. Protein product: CASSLWAGAYNEQFF.

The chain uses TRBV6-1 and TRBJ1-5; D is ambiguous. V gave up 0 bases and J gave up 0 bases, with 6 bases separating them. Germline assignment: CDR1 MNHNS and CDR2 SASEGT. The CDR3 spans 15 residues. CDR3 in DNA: TGTGCCAGCAGTGAAGCGTCAGTTAGCAATCAGCCCCAGCATTTT. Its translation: CASSEASVSNQPQHF.

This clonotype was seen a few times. The DNA for the CDR3 is TGTGCCAGCAGCTGGACTATGGCCGGGGAGCTGTTTTTT. It translates to CASSWTMAGELFF. The chain recombines TRBV7-3 with TRBJ2-2; D may be TRBD2 (6 bases). CDR1 is SGHTA, CDR2 FQGTGA, per germline. The CDR3 has 13 amino acids. The germline V and J ends were trimmed by 4 bases and 6 bases, with 9 bases remaining between them. The full variable domain, completed using reference TRBV7-3 and TRBJ2-2, is GAGVSQTPSNKVTEKGKYVELRCDPISGHTALYWYRQSLGQGPEFLIYFQGTGAADDSGLPNDRFFAVRPEGSVSTLKIQRTERGDSAVYLCASSWTMAGELFFGEGSRLTVL.

The CDR3 here is CASSFWSSGGHNTGELFF. The CDR3 region has the DNA TGTGCCAGCAGCTTTTGGTCTAGCGGGGGACATAACACCGGGGAGCTGTTTTTT. V gene TRBV5-5 combines with J gene TRBJ2-2; TRBD2 aligns across 10 bases. Germline CDR1 and CDR2: SGHKS and YYEKEE (reference sequence). The CDR3 has 18 amino acids. V lost 2 bases, J lost 2 bases, and 9 bases stayed unmatched.

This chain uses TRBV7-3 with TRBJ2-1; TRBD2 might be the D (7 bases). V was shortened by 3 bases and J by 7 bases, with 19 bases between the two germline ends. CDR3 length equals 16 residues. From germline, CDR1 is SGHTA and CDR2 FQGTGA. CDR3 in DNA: TGTGCCAGCAGCTTCTCCCTCGAGGGGGGGCGGAATGAGCAGTTCTTC. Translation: CASSFSLEGGRNEQFF.

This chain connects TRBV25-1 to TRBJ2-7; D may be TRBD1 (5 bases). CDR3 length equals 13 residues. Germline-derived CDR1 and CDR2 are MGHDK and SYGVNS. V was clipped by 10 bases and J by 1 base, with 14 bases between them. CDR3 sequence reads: CATLDRRSYEQYF. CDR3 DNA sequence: TGTGCCACCTTAGACAGACGGTCCTACGAGCAGTACTTC.

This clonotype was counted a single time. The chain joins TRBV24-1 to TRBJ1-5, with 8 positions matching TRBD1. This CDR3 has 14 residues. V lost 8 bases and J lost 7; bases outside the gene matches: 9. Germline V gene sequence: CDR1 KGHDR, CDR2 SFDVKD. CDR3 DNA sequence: TGTGCCACCACAAGCCCGGACAGGGACCAGCCCCAGCATTTT. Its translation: CATTSPDRDQPQHF.

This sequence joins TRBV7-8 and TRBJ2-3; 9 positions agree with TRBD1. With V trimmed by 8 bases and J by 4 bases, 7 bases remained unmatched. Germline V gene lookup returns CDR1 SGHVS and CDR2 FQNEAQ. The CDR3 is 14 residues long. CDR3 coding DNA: TGTGCCAGCGACGGACAGGGGCCCGCAGATACGCAGTATTTT. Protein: CASDGQGPADTQYF.

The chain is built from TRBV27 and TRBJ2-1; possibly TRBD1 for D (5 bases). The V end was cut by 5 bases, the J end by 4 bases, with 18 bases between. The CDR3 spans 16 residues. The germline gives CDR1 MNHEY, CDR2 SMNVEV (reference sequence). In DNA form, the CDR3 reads TGTGCCAGCAGTGCTAGGACATCTTCACTTTACAATGAGCAGTTCTTC. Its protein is CASSARTSSLYNEQFF.